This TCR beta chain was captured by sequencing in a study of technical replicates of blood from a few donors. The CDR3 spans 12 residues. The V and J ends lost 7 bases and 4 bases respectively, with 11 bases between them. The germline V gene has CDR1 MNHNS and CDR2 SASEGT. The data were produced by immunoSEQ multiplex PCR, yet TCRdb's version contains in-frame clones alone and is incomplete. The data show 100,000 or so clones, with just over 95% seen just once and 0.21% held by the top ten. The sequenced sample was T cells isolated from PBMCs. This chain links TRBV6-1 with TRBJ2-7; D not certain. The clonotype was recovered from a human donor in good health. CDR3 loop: CASTFVRYEQYF. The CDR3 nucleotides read TGTGCCAGCACGTTCGTCCGGTACGAGCAGTACTTC.